These 28 T cell receptor beta chains came from one sample sequenced in a study of blood T cell repertoires in COVID-19. Measured with immunoSEQ multiplex PCR; TCRdb has only the in-frame clones, and not every one. The sample records roughly 71,000 clones, approximately 80% being singletons. The specimen sequenced was peripheral blood. The receptors were sampled from a man between 70 and 80 years old who had recovered from COVID-19.

The chain employs TRBV9 and TRBJ2-1; the D is unclear. With 0 bases removed from V and 9 bases from J, the gap between germline ends came to 7 bases. Germline V gene lookup returns CDR1 SGDLS and CDR2 YYNGEE. The CDR3 is made up of 12 amino acids. CDR3: CASSVGVSEQFF. CDR3 coding DNA: TGTGCCAGCAGCGTAGGTGTCAGTGAGCAGTTCTTC.

This clone was seen a single time. V and J are TRBV6-5 and TRBJ1-5; D unresolved. The V gene's germline CDR1 is MNHEY and CDR2 SVGAGI. The CDR3 has 15 residues. The germline V and J ends were trimmed by 7 bases and 4 bases, with 17 bases remaining between them. In DNA form, the CDR3 reads TGTGCCAGCATTACCGCCCCCCCACTAAATCAGCCCCAGCATTTT. Its protein is CASITAPPLNQPQHF.

This clone was seen a single time. The chain combines TRBV30 with TRBJ2-1; 8 bases line up with TRBD2. The CDR3 totals 15 residues. Germline CDR1 reads GTSNPN; CDR2 reads SVGIG (reference sequence). The V segment lost 3 bases and the J segment 6 bases; nucleotides outside the gene matches: 10. The CDR3 nucleotides are TGTGCCTGGAGCCCCAAAAGCGGGAGCCGCAATGAGCAGTTCTTC. Its translation: CAWSPKSGSRNEQFF.

The V and J genes are TRBV5-1 and TRBJ2-1; 12 bases line up with TRBD2. The CDR3 consists of 15 residues. Trimming cost V 5 bases and J 7 bases; bases outside gene matches: 7. From germline, CDR1 is SGHRS and CDR2 YFSETQ. CDR3 sequence reads: CASRSGLAGYNEQFF. DNA of the CDR3: TGCGCCAGCAGATCCGGACTAGCGGGATATAATGAGCAGTTCTTC.

The gene calls are TRBV9 and TRBJ1-2, with 9 bases that match TRBD1. From germline, CDR1 is SGDLS and CDR2 YYNGEE. The CDR3 sequence is 16 residues long. The junction had 10 bases not matched to a gene; V was cut back by 3 bases and J by 4 bases. CDR3 sequence (DNA): TGTGCCAGCAGCGCAACCGGACAGGGGTCTCCCTATGGCTACACCTTC. This gives the protein CASSATGQGSPYGYTF.

Concerning this clone: Its ends do not fully match the called genes, so a read error is possible. The chain recombines TRBV7-2 with TRBJ2-1; possibly TRBD2 for D (6 bases). The germline CDR1 and CDR2 sequences are SGHTA and FQGNSA. This CDR3 has 15 amino acids. CDR3 protein: CASSPTRDSDNEQFF. CDR3 DNA sequence: TGTGCCAGCAGCCCCACCCGGGACTCCGACAATGAGCAGTTCTTC.

The J gene is TRBJ2-1, the V gene TRBV5-1; unclear D gene. Per the germline V gene, CDR1 is SGHRS and CDR2 is YFSETQ. The V gene lost 0 bases and the J gene lost 8 bases, with 12 bases spanning the gap. The CDR3 is made up of 14 amino acids. Written as DNA, the CDR3 is TGCGCCAGCAGCTTGGCCGTTGTGGGCGATGAGCAGTTCTTC. As protein: CASSLAVVGDEQFF.

The CDR3, as DNA: TGTGCCAGTAGTATGGGCCACAGGGGCTCCTACGAGCAGTACTTC. It translates to CASSMGHRGSYEQYF. The chain combines TRBV19 with TRBJ2-7; 7 nucleotides agree with TRBD1. This CDR3 has 15 residues. Germline loops: CDR1 LNHDA, CDR2 SQIVND (reference sequence). J lost 0 bases, V lost 3 bases, and 5 bases had no gene match.

V gene TRBV30 combines with J gene TRBJ2-6; tentative D call: TRBD2 (6 bases). V was shortened by 2 bases and J by 7 bases, with 15 bases between the two germline ends. CDR3 size: 15 residues. Germline values: CDR1 GTSNPN, CDR2 SVGIG (reference sequence). This CDR3 is CAWSRTTRVANVLTF. In DNA form, the CDR3 reads TGTGCCTGGAGTCGGACTACCAGGGTAGCCAACGTCCTGACTTTC.

The chain has TRBV28 and TRBJ2-1; D possibly corresponds to TRBD2 (6 bases). V was cut by 10 bases and J by 5 bases, with 15 bases left in between. Germline CDR1 reads MDHEN; CDR2 reads SYDVKM. CDR3 length: 13 residues. The chain's CDR3 is CATSGLSHNEQFF. The CDR3 DNA follows: TGTGCCACCTCGGGACTTTCCCACAATGAGCAGTTCTTC.

This rearrangement joins TRBV7-9 to TRBJ1-1; D is possibly TRBD1 (6 bases). The CDR3 is made up of 10 amino acids. Deletions cut 8 bases from V and 7 bases from J, with 8 bases between. CDR1 is SEHNR and CDR2 is FQNEAQ in the germline V gene (reference sequence). CDR3 nucleotide sequence: TGTGCCAGCGGGGACAATGAAGCTTTCTTT. This gives the protein CASGDNEAFF.

The V gene is TRBV5-5, the J gene TRBJ2-2; 11 bases line up with TRBD2. The CDR3 runs 16 residues. The junction had 7 bases not matched to a gene; V was cut back by 1 base and J by 8 bases. Germline lookup yields CDR1 SGHKS and CDR2 YYEKEE (reference sequence). In DNA form, the CDR3 reads TGTGCCAGCAGCTTGCGCCTAGCGGGAGGTCTGGGGGAGCTGTTTTTT. Translated: CASSLRLAGGLGELFF.

This clone has only a few counts. This rearrangement joins TRBV7-9 to TRBJ2-7, with 7 bases fitting TRBD1. Looked up from germline, CDR1 is SEHNR and CDR2 is FQNEAQ (reference sequence). The CDR3 has 14 residues. The ends lost 1 base at V and 3 bases at J; junction bases unmatched: 3. In nucleotides, the CDR3 is TGTGCCAGCAGCTTAGTAGGGGACAGCTACGAGCAGTACTTC. Translated, it gives CASSLVGDSYEQYF.

CDR3 sequence reads: CASGSSGSEETQYF. DNA of the CDR3: TGTGCCAGCGGTTCGTCGGGTTCGGAGGAGACCCAGTACTTC. The rearrangement uses TRBV6-5 and TRBJ2-5; D is uncertain. The CDR3 runs to 14 residues. Germline V gene lookup returns CDR1 MNHEY and CDR2 SVGAGI. V was trimmed by 8 bases and J by 5 bases, leaving 18 bases between them.

V and J are TRBV12-2 and TRBJ1-3; the table gives TRBD1 as D, unverified against the DNA. TRBV12-2 is a pseudogene locus. The length of the CDR3 is 19 residues. The CDR3 reads CASRYYRGRPRILGNTIYF. Here the CDR3 DNA reads TGTGCAAGTCGCTACTACAGGGGGCGTCCAAGAATTCTCGGAAACACCATATATTTT.

The chain couples TRBV6-1 to TRBJ2-2; 10 bases are shared with TRBD1. The CDR3 consists of 16 residues. Germline assignment: CDR1 MNHNS and CDR2 SASEGT. Trimming removed 4 bases from V and 6 bases from J; junction bases left unmatched: 8. CDR3 loop: CASSVQDRGLAGELFF. The CDR3 DNA is TGTGCCAGCAGTGTTCAGGACAGGGGGTTGGCCGGGGAGCTGTTTTTT.

The chain links TRBV5-4 to TRBJ1-1; no clear D gene. Germline V lookup: CDR1 SGHNT, CDR2 YYREEE (reference sequence). The CDR3 is 15 amino acids. Trimming pared 4 bases from V and 4 bases from J, leaving 17 bases between. The CDR3 DNA reads TGTGCCAGCAGCGCCCATCCGGGGTCGGCCACTGAAGCTTTCTTT. Protein product: CASSAHPGSATEAFF.

V gene TRBV19 combines with J gene TRBJ2-7, with D maybe TRBD2 (5 bases). The CDR3 spans 15 residues. Germline V gene sequence: CDR1 LNHDA, CDR2 SQIVND (reference sequence). Trimming removed 4 bases at V and 6 bases at J, with 19 bases between. The CDR3 DNA sequence: TGTGCCAGTAGTACCTCGGGGTCTTACTTGGGCGAGCAGTACTTC. Translated: CASSTSGSYLGEQYF.

This rearrangement joins TRBV18 to TRBJ1-4; 7 bases match TRBD1. Trimming removed 6 bases from V and 7 bases from J; junction bases left unmatched: 11. The CDR3 consists of 15 residues. Germline loops: CDR1 KGHSH, CDR2 LQKENI. CDR3 nucleotide sequence: TGTGCCAGCTCGCCCCGACAGGGACGTGTTGAAAAACTGTTTTTT. This gives the protein CASSPRQGRVEKLFF. Full variable domain (outside the CDR3, taken from reference TRBV18 and TRBJ1-4): NAGVMQNPRHLVRRRGQEARLRCSPMKGHSHVYWYRQLPEEGLKFMVYLQKENIIDESGMPKERFSAEFPKEGPSILRIQQVVRGDSAAYFCASSPRQGRVEKLFFGSGTQLSVL.

This chain links TRBV6-5 with TRBJ2-7; D ambiguous. The CDR3 spans 14 residues. Germline V lookup: CDR1 MNHEY, CDR2 SVGAGI. With 5 bases removed from V and 3 bases from J, the gap between germline ends came to 14 bases. CDR3 coding DNA: TGTGCCAGCAGTCCAACCTGGGCCTTCTACGAGCAGTACTTC. Translating it yields CASSPTWAFYEQYF.

This rearrangement joins TRBV5-5 to TRBJ1-2; D is perhaps TRBD1 (5 bases). V was shortened by 3 bases and J by 1 base, with 10 bases between the two germline ends. Germline assignment: CDR1 SGHKS and CDR2 YYEKEE (reference sequence). The CDR3 extends over 14 amino acids. Here the CDR3 DNA reads TGTGCCAGCAGCTGGGGCGTAGATAACTATGGCTACACCTTC. Translated: CASSWGVDNYGYTF.

The gene calls are TRBV19 and TRBJ2-6; TRBD2 might be the D (5 bases). CDR3 length: 16 amino acids. From germline, CDR1 is LNHDA and CDR2 SQIVND (reference sequence). V was trimmed by 3 bases and J by 0 bases, leaving 9 bases between them. In nucleotides, the CDR3 is TGTGCCAGTAGTATCATTCGGGGCTCTGGGGCCAACGTCCTGACTTTC. This sequence encodes CASSIIRGSGANVLTF.

This chain connects TRBV19 to TRBJ1-1, with D possibly matching TRBD1 (6 bases). Trimming took 5 bases from V and 4 from J, leaving 11 bases between them. Germline V gene sequence: CDR1 LNHDA, CDR2 SQIVND (reference sequence). This CDR3 has 13 residues. CDR3 nucleotides: TGTGCCAGTAGTCAGGGGTTGGGCACTGAAGCTTTCTTT. The encoded protein is CASSQGLGTEAFF.

The chain joins TRBV23-1 to TRBJ2-7; the match to TRBD1 covers 8 bases. TRBV23-1 belongs to the ORF category, with a function that is uncertain. The CDR3 is 22 amino acids. V lost 2 bases, J lost 2 bases, and 26 bases stayed unmatched. The CDR3 sequence: CASSQLVEQGEIGIVSAYEQYF. Written as DNA, the CDR3 is TGCGCCAGCAGTCAACTCGTCGAACAGGGGGAAATAGGGATAGTTTCGGCCTACGAGCAGTACTTC.

The CDR3: CASSLGQGGLNTIYF. The CDR3 nucleotides read TGTGCCAGCAGCTTAGGACAGGGGGGATTAAACACCATATATTTT. This chain uses TRBV11-2 with TRBJ1-3; TRBD1 matches at 9 bases. The J segment lost 6 bases and the V segment lost 1 base, leaving 4 bases of the junction unmatched. Looked up from germline, CDR1 is SGHAT and CDR2 is FQNNGV. The CDR3 has 15 amino acids.

The J gene is TRBJ2-4, the V gene TRBV19; TRBD1 agrees at 7 bases. Germline lookup yields CDR1 LNHDA and CDR2 SQIVND (reference sequence). This CDR3 is 17 amino acids long. The V and J ends lost 4 bases and 3 bases, in that order; junction bases with no gene match: 12. CDR3 DNA sequence: TGTGCCAGTAGTACTCAGGGGGATAGCGCTTACAAAAACATTCAGTACTTC. Its protein is CASSTQGDSAYKNIQYF.

This clone occurred a few times. This chain joins TRBV15 and TRBJ1-5; D is ambiguous. The CDR3 runs to 12 residues. Germline CDR1 LNHNV, CDR2 YYDKDF (reference sequence). Trimming took off 0 bases at V and 11 bases at J, with 8 bases between the two ends. Here the CDR3 DNA reads TGTGCCACCAGCAGAGATATGGCAGCCCAGCATTTT. Translating gives CATSRDMAAQHF. The whole variable domain, filled in from reference TRBV15 and TRBJ1-5, reads DAMVIQNPRYQVTQFGKPVTLSCSQTLNHNVMYWYQQKSSQAPKLLFHYYDKDFNNEADTPDNFQSRRPNTSFCFLDIRSPGLGDTAMYLCATSRDMAAQHFGDGTRLSIL.

The rearrangement links TRBV19 to TRBJ2-1; no clear D gene. The V gene's germline CDR1 is LNHDA and CDR2 SQIVND (reference sequence). Deletions cut 0 bases from V and 7 bases from J, with 7 bases between. This CDR3 spans 13 amino acids. As DNA, the CDR3 is TGTGCCAGTAGTATAGATTACCGGAATGAGCAGTTCTTC. This gives the protein CASSIDYRNEQFF.